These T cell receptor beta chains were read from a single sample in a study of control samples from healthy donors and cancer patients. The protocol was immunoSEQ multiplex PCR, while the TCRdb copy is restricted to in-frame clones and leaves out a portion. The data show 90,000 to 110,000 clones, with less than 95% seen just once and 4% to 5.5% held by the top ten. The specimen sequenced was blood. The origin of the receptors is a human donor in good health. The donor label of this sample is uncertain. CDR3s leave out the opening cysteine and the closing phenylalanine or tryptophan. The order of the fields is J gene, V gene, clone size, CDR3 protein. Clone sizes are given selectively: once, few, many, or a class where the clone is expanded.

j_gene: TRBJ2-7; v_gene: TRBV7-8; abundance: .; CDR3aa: ASSFTSQSYEQY
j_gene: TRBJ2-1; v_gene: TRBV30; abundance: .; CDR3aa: AWSEVAGGHEQF
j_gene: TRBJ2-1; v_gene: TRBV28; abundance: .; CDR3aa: ASRSPSGANNEQF
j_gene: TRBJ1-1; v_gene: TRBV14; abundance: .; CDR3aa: ASSRQGVMNTEAF
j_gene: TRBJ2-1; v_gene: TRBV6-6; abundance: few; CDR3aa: ASSPLPTGSPYNEQF
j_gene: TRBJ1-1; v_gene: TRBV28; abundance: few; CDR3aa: ASSGGWTEAF
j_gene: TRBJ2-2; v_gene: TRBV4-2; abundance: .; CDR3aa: ASSLPGGGYGELF
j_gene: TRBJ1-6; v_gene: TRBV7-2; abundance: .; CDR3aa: ASSQSPSSYNSPLH
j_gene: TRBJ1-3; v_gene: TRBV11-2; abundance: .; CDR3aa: ASSLGSLGTIY
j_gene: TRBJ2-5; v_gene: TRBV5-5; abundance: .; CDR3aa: ASSFWVGGQETQY
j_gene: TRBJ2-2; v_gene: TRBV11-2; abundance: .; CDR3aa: ASSLAGPSTGELF
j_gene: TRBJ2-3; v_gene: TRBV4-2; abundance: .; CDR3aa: ASSQELGLYTQY
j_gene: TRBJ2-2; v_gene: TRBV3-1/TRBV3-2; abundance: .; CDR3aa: ASSQGAGVNTGELF
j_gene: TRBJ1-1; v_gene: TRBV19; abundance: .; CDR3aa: ASSISQGASMNTEAF
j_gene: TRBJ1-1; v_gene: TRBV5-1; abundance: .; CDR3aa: ASSSGQENTEAF
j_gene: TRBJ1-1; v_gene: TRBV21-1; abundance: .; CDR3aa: ASGNSPVDTEAF
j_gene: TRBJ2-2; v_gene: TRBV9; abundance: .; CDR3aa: ASSSRESRQGELF
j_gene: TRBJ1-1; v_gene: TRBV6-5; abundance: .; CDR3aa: ASSYSWDGTEAF
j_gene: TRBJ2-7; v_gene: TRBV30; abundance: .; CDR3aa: AWSGTGLLVSEQY
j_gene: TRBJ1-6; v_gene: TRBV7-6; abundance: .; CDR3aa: ASSSDRGGLNSPLH
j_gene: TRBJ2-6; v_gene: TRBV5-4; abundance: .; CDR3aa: ASRDGQGKGGANVLT
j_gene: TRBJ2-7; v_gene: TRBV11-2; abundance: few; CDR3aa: ASSSLTPYEQY
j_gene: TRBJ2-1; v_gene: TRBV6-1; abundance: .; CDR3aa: ASSGAVGVGSYNEQF
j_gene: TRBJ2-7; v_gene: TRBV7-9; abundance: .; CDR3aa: ASSRGQGSEQY
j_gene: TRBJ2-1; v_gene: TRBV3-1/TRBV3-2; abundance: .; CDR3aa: ASSQAGAGVHNEQF
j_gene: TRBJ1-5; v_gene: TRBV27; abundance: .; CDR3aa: ASRRTGAANQWQPQH
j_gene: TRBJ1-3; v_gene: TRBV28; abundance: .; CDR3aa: ATNTGGSGNTIY
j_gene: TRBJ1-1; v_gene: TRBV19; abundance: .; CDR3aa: ASRGDGFEAF
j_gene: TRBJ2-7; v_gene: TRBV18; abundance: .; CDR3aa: ASSPVGRDYEQY
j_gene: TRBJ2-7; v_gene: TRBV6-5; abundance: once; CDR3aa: ASSRESGEQY
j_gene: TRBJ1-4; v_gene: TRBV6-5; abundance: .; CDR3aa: ASSYSRVSNEKLF
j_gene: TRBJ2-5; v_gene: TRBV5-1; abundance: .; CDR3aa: ASRGEETQY
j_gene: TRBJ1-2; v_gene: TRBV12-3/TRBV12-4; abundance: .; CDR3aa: ASSLGYGYT
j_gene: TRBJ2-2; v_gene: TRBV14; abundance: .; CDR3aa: ASSHSILGFGELF
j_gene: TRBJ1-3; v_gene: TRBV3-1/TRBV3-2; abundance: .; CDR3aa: ASSRLTGLAGNTIY
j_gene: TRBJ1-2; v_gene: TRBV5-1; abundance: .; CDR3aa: ASSLGQDNYGYT
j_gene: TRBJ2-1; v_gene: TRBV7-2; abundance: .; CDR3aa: ASSPDRYSYNEQF
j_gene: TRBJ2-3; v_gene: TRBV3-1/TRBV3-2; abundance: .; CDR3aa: ASSQVRAGGSDTQY
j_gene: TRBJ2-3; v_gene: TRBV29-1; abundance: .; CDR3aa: SSLRGGYNTQY